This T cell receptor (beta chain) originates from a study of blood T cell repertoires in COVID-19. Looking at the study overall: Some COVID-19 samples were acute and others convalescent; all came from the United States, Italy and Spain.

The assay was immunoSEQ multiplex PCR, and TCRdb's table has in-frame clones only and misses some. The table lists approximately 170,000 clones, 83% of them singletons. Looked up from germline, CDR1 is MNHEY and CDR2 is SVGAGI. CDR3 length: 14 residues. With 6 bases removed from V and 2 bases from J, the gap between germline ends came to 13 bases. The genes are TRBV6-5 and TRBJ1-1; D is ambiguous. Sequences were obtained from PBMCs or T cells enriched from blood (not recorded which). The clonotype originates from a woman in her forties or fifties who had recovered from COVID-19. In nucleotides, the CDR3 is TGTGCCAGCAGACTCTCGGAGGGAAACACTGAAGCTTTCTTT. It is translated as CASRLSEGNTEAFF.